These T cell receptor beta chains were read from a single sample in a study of CD8 T cells in Susac syndrome. TCRdb passed the immunoSEQ multiplex PCR reads through MiXCR, listing each CDR3 protein once. Counted here are about 200,000 distinct CDR3 sequences, roughly 92% occurring once; the ten biggest clones make up about 0.12%. Sequenced: CD8+ T cells from PBMCs. The receptors here all came from a human donor with multiple sclerosis. Each CDR3 is given with its conserved first and last residue. The order of the fields is D gene, V gene, J gene, clone size, CDR3 protein, CDR3 DNA. D genes are given only for firm matches. Clone size is stated in some rows and not others, as once, few, many or a class when expanded.

>.|TRBV4-3|TRBJ1-2|.
CASSPGAGAVYGYTF
TGCGCCAGCAGCCCTGGAGCAGGGGCGGTCTATGGCTACACCTTC
>TRBD2|TRBV24-1|TRBJ2-3|.
CATSEVSGGTDTQYF
TGTGCCACCAGTGAGGTTAGCGGGGGCACAGATACGCAGTATTTT
>.|TRBV4-1|TRBJ2-7|.
CASSQDYGVSYEQYF
TGCGCCAGCAGCCAAGATTACGGGGTCTCCTACGAGCAGTACTTC
>TRBD2|TRBV7-9|TRBJ2-1|once
CASSPPAGLGINEQFF
TGTGCCAGCAGCCCTCCAGCGGGACTAGGAATTAATGAGCAGTTCTTC
>TRBD1|TRBV19|TRBJ1-5|.
CASSPYRGGNQPQHF
TGTGCCAGTAGTCCGTACAGGGGTGGCAATCAGCCCCAGCATTTT
>.|TRBV7-8|TRBJ2-2|.
CASSLTRTGELFF
TGTGCCAGCAGCTTAACAAGGACCGGGGAGCTGTTTTTT
>.|TRBV4-2|TRBJ2-2|once
CASSQLPGELFF
TGTGCCAGCAGCCAGTTACCCGGGGAGCTGTTTTTT
>TRBD2|TRBV7-9|TRBJ2-7|.
CASTPEGGWGEQYF
TGTGCCAGCACCCCCGAGGGAGGGTGGGGTGAGCAGTACTTC
>TRBD2|TRBV7-9|TRBJ2-1|once
CASSFAGLGNEQFF
TGTGCCAGCAGCTTCGCGGGACTAGGGAATGAGCAGTTCTTC
>TRBD1|TRBV11-3|TRBJ2-3|once
CASSHGTAQGTDTQYF
TGTGCCAGCAGCCATGGGACAGCTCAGGGCACAGATACGCAGTATTTT
>.|TRBV6-2/TRBV6-3|TRBJ2-1|once
CASSYTVDEQFF
TGTGCCAGCAGTTACACTGTTGATGAGCAGTTCTTC
>.|TRBV5-6|TRBJ2-7|.
CASSLSPHAYEQYF
TGTGCCAGCAGCTTGTCCCCCCATGCCTACGAGCAGTACTTC
>.|TRBV4-1|TRBJ2-5|.
CASSPGQQGQETQYF
TGCGCCAGCAGCCCAGGTCAGCAGGGTCAAGAGACCCAGTACTTC
>TRBD2|TRBV13|TRBJ2-2|.
CASSSSPGTSGGAAGELFF
TGTGCCAGCAGCTCATCCCCCGGGACTAGCGGGGGGGCGGCCGGGGAGCTGTTTTTT
>.|TRBV4-1|TRBJ2-3|.
CASSGSPGDTQYF
TGCGCCAGCAGTGGGTCTCCGGGGGATACGCAGTATTTT
>.|TRBV7-9|TRBJ2-1|.
CASSPPKGVHNEQFF
TGTGCCAGCAGCCCCCCCAAGGGGGTGCACAATGAGCAGTTCTTC
>.|TRBV2|TRBJ2-5|.
CASADWAQETQYF
TGTGCCAGCGCCGACTGGGCCCAAGAGACCCAGTACTTC
>TRBD1|TRBV2|TRBJ2-7|.
CASRGTGSNEQYF
TGTGCCAGCCGGGGGACAGGATCTAACGAGCAGTACTTC
>.|TRBV19|TRBJ2-1|.
CATDYYNEQFF
TGTGCCACGGACTACTACAATGAGCAGTTCTTC
>.|TRBV9|TRBJ2-5|.
CASSGLRAEETQYF
TGTGCCAGCAGCGGCCTTCGAGCAGAAGAGACCCAGTACTTC
>.|TRBV23-1|TRBJ1-2|.
CASVGASNYGYTF
TGCGCCAGCGTCGGGGCCTCTAACTATGGCTACACCTTC
>TRBD1|TRBV6-1|TRBJ2-1|.
CASTTGTGYNEQFF
TGTGCCAGCACTACCGGGACAGGGTACAATGAGCAGTTCTTC
>TRBD2|TRBV4-2|TRBJ2-2|.
CASSQLLAGGNTGELFF
TGTGCCAGCAGCCAGCTTCTAGCGGGGGGCAACACCGGGGAGCTGTTTTTT
>.|TRBV5-1|TRBJ1-5|.
CASSLAPGGSSNQPQHF
TGCGCCAGCAGCTTGGCCCCGGGGGGAAGTAGCAATCAGCCCCAGCATTTT
>.|TRBV24-1|TRBJ2-7|.
CATSDGRRGYEQYF
TGTGCCACCAGTGATGGGCGGCGGGGCTACGAGCAGTACTTC
>.|TRBV15|TRBJ1-1|.
CATSRGMDTEAFF
TGTGCCACCAGCAGAGGTATGGACACTGAAGCTTTCTTT
>.|TRBV30|TRBJ2-7|.
CAWTWGGNEQYF
TGTGCCTGGACGTGGGGTGGGAATGAGCAGTACTTC
>.|TRBV12-3/TRBV12-4|TRBJ1-3|.
CASSLAPGSGNTIYF
TGTGCCAGCAGTTTAGCGCCCGGGTCTGGAAACACCATATATTTT
>.|TRBV3-1|TRBJ2-2|once
CASSQDGGPGELFF
TGTGCCAGCAGCCAAGACGGGGGACCCGGGGAGCTGTTTTTT
>TRBD2|TRBV7-3|TRBJ2-1|few
CASSFSSGGSYNEQFF
TGTGCCAGCAGCTTTTCTAGCGGGGGCTCCTACAATGAGCAGTTCTTC
>.|TRBV9|TRBJ2-3|once
CASNGGWPDTQYF
TGTGCCAGCAACGGAGGTTGGCCAGATACGCAGTATTTT
>.|TRBV7-9|TRBJ2-2|.
CASRSYRNTGELFF
TGTGCCAGCAGATCGTACAGAAACACCGGGGAGCTGTTTTTT
>TRBD1|TRBV27|TRBJ1-1|.
CASSIRQGEAFF
TGTGCCAGCAGTATTCGACAGGGTGAGGCTTTCTTT
>.|TRBV3-1|TRBJ1-2|.
CASSHQGTGYGYTF
TGTGCCAGCAGCCACCAAGGAACCGGCTATGGCTACACCTTC
>TRBD2|TRBV12-3/TRBV12-4|TRBJ2-5|few
CASSSSGGAETQYF
TGTGCCAGCAGTTCCAGCGGGGGGGCAGAGACCCAGTACTTC
>.|TRBV28|TRBJ2-5|.
CASSLGAGTQYF
TGTGCCAGCAGTTTAGGAGCAGGGACCCAGTACTTC
>.|TRBV12-3/TRBV12-4|TRBJ2-1|.
CASSPTSEPYNEQFF
TGTGCCAGCAGTCCGACTAGTGAACCCTACAATGAGCAGTTCTTC
>.|TRBV13|TRBJ2-5|.
CASSLGRGGETQYF
TGTGCCAGCAGCTTAGGCAGGGGCGGCGAGACCCAGTACTTC